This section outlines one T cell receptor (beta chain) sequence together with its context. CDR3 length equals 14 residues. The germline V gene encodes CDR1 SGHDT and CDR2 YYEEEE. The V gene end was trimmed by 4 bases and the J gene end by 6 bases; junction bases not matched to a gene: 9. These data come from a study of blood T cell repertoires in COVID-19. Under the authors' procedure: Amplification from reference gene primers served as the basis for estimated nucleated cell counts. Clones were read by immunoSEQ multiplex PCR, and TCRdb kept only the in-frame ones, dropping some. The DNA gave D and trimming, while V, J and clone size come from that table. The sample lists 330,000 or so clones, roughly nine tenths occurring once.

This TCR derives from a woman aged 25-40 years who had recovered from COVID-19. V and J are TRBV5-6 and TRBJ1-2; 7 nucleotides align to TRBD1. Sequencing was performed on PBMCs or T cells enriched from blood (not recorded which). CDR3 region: CASSVPQGVNGYTF. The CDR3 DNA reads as TGTGCCAGCAGCGTGCCTCAGGGGGTGAATGGCTACACCTTC.